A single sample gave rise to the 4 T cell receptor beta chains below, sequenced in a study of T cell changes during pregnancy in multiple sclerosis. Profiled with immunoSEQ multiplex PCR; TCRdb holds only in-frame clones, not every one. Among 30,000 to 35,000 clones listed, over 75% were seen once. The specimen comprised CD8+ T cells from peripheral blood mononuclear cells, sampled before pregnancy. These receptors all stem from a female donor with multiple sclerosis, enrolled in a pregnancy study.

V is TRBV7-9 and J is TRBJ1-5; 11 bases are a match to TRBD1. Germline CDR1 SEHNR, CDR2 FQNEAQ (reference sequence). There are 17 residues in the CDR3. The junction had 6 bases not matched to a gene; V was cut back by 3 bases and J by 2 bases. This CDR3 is CASSFWAGQGGNQPQHF. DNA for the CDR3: TGTGCCAGCAGCTTTTGGGCGGGACAGGGGGGCAATCAGCCCCAGCATTTT.

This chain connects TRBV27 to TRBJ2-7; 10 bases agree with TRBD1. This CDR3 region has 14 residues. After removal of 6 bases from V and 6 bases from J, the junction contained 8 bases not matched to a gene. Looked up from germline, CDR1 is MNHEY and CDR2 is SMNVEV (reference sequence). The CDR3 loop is CASREGTGDSEQYF. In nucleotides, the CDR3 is TGTGCCAGCAGGGAGGGGACAGGGGATTCCGAGCAGTACTTC.

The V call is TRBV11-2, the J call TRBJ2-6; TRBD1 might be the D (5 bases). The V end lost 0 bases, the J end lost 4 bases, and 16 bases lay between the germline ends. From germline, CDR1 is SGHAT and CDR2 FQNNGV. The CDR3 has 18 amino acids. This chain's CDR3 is CASSLDPRVIWGANVLTF. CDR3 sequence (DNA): TGTGCCAGCAGCTTAGACCCCAGGGTTATATGGGGGGCCAACGTCCTGACTTTC.

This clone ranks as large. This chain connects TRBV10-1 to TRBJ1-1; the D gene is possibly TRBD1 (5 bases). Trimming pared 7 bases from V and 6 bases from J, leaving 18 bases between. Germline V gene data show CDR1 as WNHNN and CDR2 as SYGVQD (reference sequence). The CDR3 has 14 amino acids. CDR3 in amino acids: CASTQDISGSEAFF. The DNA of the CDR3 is TGCGCCAGCACCCAGGACATCTCGGGCTCTGAAGCTTTCTTT.